These 7 T cell receptor beta chains share one sample of origin, sequenced in a study of beta chain features in type 1 diabetes (dated by TCRdb to 2016 to 2019). Study-wide conclusions, independent of this receptor: Type 1 diabetes patients showed a moderate but significant shortening of TCRB CDR3 length in all four CD4+ subsets.

The receptor library was made with the immunoSEQ multiplex PCR assay. The entire amount of isolated RNA was reverse transcribed using the High Capacity cDNA Reverse Transcription Kit, so the sequenced TCRB transcripts were expressed ones. Here the immuneACCESS table is served through TCRdb, limited to in-frame sequences with V and J called. Missing clones are a known gap in these copies; in checked studies unresolved V genes cover under half, and the rest lacks a known reason. The sample includes 280,000 or so clones, with about 15% observed a single time. The ten top clones hold less than 0.02% of the sample. These receptors have no known antigen. Input material: naive CD4+ T cells from blood. The sample's cell subset or site, from its label and the paper: true naive CD4+ T cells. Receptor source: a man between 18 and 35 years old with type 1 diabetes.

The chain combines TRBV29-1 with TRBJ1-2; 10 bases map to TRBD1. This CDR3 region has 13 residues. V lost 7 bases and J lost 4; bases outside the gene matches: 6. CDR1 is SQVTM, CDR2 ANQGSEA, per germline. The CDR3 here is CSASTGGTYGYTF. CDR3 bases: TGCAGCGCCTCGACAGGGGGCACCTATGGCTACACCTTC.

This clone turned up a few times. The rearrangement uses TRBV19 and TRBJ1-2, with no clear D. V was pared by 3 bases and J by 4 bases, with 9 bases between. The CDR3 length is 13 residues. The germline V gene has CDR1 LNHDA and CDR2 SQIVND (reference sequence). This CDR3 is CASSIGGSYGYTF. In nucleotides, the CDR3 is TGTGCCAGTAGTATCGGAGGGAGCTATGGCTACACCTTC.

The gene calls are TRBV4-1 and TRBJ1-2; 7 bases are a match to TRBD1. From germline, CDR1 is MGHRA and CDR2 YSYEKL. J gave up 0 bases and V 2 bases, and 6 bases lay outside the gene matches. The CDR3 spans 16 residues. CDR3 coding DNA: TGCGCCAGCAGCCAACCCCGGACAGGAGCTAACTATGGCTACACCTTC. Its translation is CASSQPRTGANYGYTF.

The chain carries TRBV7-2 and TRBJ1-2; D possibly corresponds to TRBD1 (5 bases). Trimming cost V 4 bases and J 2 bases, with 11 bases left between them. This CDR3 spans 14 amino acids. Germline loops: CDR1 SGHTA, CDR2 FQGNSA. The CDR3 is CASSSDTFNYGYTF. The DNA for the CDR3 is TGTGCCAGCAGCTCGGACACATTCAACTATGGCTACACCTTC.

There are a few counts of this clone. The chain carries TRBV7-2 and TRBJ1-2; D call uncertain. Trimming took off 1 base at V and 5 bases at J, with 14 bases between the two ends. This CDR3 is 15 amino acids long. From germline, CDR1 is SGHTA and CDR2 FQGNSA. CDR3 coding DNA: TGTGCCAGCAGCTTAGTTTCCTCTGGCTTTTATGGCTACACCTTC. Protein product: CASSLVSSGFYGYTF.

This clone has a handful of counts. In the same sample, other DNA sequences code for this CDR3. The chain employs TRBV9 and TRBJ1-2, with D hard to call. Trimming took 0 bases from V and 4 from J, leaving 4 bases between them. CDR1 and CDR2 from the germline V gene are SGDLS and YYNGEE. The length of the CDR3 is 12 residues. The chain's CDR3 is CASSVVSYGYTF. CDR3 in DNA: TGTGCCAGCAGCGTAGTCTCCTATGGCTACACCTTC. Variable domain in full (rest from reference TRBV9 and TRBJ1-2): DSGVTQTPKHLITATGQRVTLRCSPRSGDLSVYWYQQSLDQGLQFLIQYYNGEERAKGNILERFSAQQFPDLHSELNLSSLELGDSALYFCASSVVSYGYTFGSGTRLTVV.

The chain employs TRBV9 and TRBJ1-3; D is uncertain. The germline V gene has CDR1 SGDLS and CDR2 YYNGEE. The CDR3 length is 14 residues. Trimming left V 1 base short and J 0 bases short, with 5 bases between. The CDR3 bases are TGTGCCAGCAGCGTATCGTTCTCTGGAAACACCATATATTTT. It codes for CASSVSFSGNTIYF.